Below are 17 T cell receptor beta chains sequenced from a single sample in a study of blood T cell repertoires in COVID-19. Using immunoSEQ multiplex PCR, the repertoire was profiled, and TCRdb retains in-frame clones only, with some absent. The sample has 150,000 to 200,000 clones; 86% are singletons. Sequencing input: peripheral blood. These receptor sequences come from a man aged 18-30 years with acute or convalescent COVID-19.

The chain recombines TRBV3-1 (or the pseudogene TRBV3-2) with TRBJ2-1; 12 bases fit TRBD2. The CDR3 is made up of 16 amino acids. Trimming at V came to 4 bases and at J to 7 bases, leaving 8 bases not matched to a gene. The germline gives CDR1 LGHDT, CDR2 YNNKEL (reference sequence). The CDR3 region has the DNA TGTGCCAGCAGCCTCAAACTAGCGGGGGGCCAAAATGAGCAGTTCTTC. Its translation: CASSLKLAGGQNEQFF.

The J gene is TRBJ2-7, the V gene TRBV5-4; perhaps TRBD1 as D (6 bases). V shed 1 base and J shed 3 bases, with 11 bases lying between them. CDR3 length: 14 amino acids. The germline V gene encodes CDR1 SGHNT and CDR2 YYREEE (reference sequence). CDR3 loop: CASSLSSRGYEQYF. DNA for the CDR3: TGTGCCAGCAGCTTGTCTAGCAGGGGCTACGAGCAGTACTTC.

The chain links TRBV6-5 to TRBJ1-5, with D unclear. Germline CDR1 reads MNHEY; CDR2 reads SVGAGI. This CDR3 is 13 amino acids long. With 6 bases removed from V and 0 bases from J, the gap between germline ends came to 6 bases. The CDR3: CASSHSSNQPQHF. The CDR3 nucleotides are TGTGCCAGCAGCCATAGTAGCAATCAGCCCCAGCATTTT.

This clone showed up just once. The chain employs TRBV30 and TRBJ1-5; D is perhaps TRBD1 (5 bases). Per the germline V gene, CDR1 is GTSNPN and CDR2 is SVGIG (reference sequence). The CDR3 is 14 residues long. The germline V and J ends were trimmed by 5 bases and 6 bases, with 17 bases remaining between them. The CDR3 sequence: CAWDLGQRLQPQHF. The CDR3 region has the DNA TGTGCCTGGGATCTTGGACAAAGGCTTCAGCCCCAGCATTTT.

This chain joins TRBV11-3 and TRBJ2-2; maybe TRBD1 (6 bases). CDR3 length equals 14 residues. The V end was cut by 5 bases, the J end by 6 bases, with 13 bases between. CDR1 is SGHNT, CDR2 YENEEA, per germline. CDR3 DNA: TGTGCCAGCAGCCCCGCAGGGGTACCCGGGGAGCTGTTTTTT. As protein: CASSPAGVPGELFF.

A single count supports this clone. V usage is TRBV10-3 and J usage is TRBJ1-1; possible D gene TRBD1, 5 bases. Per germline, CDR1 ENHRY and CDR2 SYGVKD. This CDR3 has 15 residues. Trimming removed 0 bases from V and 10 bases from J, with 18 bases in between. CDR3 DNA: TGTGCCATCAGTGAGTCGCAGGGCCCGTCCTCTCCAGCTTTCTTT. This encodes CAISESQGPSSPAFF.

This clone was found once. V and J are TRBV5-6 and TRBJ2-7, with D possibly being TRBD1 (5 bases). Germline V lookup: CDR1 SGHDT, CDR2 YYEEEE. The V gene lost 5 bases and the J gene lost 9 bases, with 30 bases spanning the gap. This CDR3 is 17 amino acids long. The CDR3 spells CASRSPGNVFSPRGQYV. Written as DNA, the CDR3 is TGTGCCAGCAGATCACCTGGGAACGTTTTCTCACCAAGGGGGCAGTACGTC.

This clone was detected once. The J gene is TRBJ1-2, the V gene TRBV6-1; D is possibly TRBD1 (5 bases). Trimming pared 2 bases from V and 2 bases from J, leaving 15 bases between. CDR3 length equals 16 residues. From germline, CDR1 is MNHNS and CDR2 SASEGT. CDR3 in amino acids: CASSEKGGKGNYGYTF. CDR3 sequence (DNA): TGTGCCAGCAGTGAAAAAGGAGGGAAGGGGAACTATGGCTACACCTTC.

The CDR3 sequence is CASSSRQGFTDTQYF. CDR3 sequence (DNA): TGCGCCAGCAGCTCTAGACAGGGATTCACAGATACGCAGTATTTT. J is TRBJ2-3 and V is TRBV5-1, with TRBD1 identical over 7 bases. Germline CDR1 reads SGHRS; CDR2 reads YFSETQ. V shed 3 bases and J 2 bases; nucleotides not matched to a gene: 6. This CDR3 is 15 amino acids long.

CDR3 in DNA: TGTGCCAGCAAACAGAGCTCTGGAAACACCATATATTTT. Protein sequence: CASKQSSGNTIYF. The V and J genes are TRBV6-5 and TRBJ1-3; no firm D call. The ends were cut back, 7 bases at V and 0 bases at J, with 7 bases in the middle. CDR1 and CDR2 (germline): MNHEY, SVGAGI. The CDR3 covers 13 residues.

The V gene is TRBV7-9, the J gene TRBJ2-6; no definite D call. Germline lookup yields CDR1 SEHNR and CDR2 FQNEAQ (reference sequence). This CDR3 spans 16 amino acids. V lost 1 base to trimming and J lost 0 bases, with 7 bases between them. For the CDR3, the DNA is TGTGCCAGCAGCTTAGGACAAGTCTCTGGGGCCAACGTCCTGACTTTC. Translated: CASSLGQVSGANVLTF.

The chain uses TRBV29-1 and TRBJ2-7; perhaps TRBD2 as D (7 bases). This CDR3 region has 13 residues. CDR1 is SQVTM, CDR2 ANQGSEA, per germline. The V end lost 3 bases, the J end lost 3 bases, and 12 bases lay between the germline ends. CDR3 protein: CSVEGGGRYEQYF. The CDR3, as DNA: TGCAGCGTTGAGGGGGGGGGCCGCTACGAGCAGTACTTC.

CDR3: CASSLVRGLGEQYF. In DNA form, the CDR3 reads TGCGCCAGCAGCTTGGTCAGGGGGCTAGGTGAGCAGTACTTC. This rearrangement joins TRBV5-1 to TRBJ2-7, with 8 bases lining up with TRBD1. Germline loops: CDR1 SGHRS, CDR2 YFSETQ. This CDR3 is 14 amino acids long. The V segment lost 0 bases and the J segment 7 bases; nucleotides outside the gene matches: 6.

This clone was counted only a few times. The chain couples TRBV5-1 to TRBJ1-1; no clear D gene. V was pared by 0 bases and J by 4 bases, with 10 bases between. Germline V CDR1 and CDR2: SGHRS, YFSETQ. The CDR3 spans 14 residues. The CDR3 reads CASSLETPGTEAFF. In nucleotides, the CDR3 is TGCGCCAGCAGCTTGGAGACCCCAGGCACTGAAGCTTTCTTT.

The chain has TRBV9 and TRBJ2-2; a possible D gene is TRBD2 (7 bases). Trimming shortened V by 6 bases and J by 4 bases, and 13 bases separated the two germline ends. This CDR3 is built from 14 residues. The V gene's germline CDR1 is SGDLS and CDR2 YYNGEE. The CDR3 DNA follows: TGTGCCAGCACGGGGGGCTCGGTCACCGGGGAGCTGTTTTTT. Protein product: CASTGGSVTGELFF.

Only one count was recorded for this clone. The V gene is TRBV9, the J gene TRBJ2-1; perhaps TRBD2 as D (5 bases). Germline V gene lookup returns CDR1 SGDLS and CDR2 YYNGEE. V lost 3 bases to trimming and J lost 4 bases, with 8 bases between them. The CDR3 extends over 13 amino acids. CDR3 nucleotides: TGTGCCAGCAGCGCCACTAGTTACAATGAGCAGTTCTTC. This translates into CASSATSYNEQFF. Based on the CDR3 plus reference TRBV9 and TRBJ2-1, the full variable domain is DSGVTQTPKHLITATGQRVTLRCSPRSGDLSVYWYQQSLDQGLQFLIQYYNGEERAKGNILERFSAQQFPDLHSELNLSSLELGDSALYFCASSATSYNEQFFGPGTRLTVL.

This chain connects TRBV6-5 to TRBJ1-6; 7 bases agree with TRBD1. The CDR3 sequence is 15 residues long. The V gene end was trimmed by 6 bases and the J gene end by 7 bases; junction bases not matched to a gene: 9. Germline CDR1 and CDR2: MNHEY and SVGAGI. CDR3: CASRKGGQPNSPLHF. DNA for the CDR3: TGTGCCAGCAGAAAGGGGGGACAGCCGAATTCACCCCTCCACTTT.